One and the same sample provided the 25 T cell receptor beta chains below, sequenced in a study of shared clonotypes between healthy human individuals. Terminally differentiated effector memory CD45RA+ cells were left out of the naive CD8 fraction, which was CD45RO-negative and positively selected for CCR7. Generated by immunoSEQ multiplex PCR, the TCRdb table keeps only in-frame clones and is missing some. The sample includes 600,000 or so clones, roughly 98% of them seen just once. Input material: naive CD8+ T cells sorted from blood. The receptors originated from a man aged 30 to 39 in good health.

The chain uses TRBV27 and TRBJ1-2; TRBD1 aligns across 8 bases. This CDR3 has 14 amino acids. CDR1 and CDR2 (germline): MNHEY, SMNVEV (reference sequence). Trimming cost V 8 bases and J 6 bases; bases outside gene matches: 11. The DNA for the CDR3 is TGTGCCAGCCGGCGGACAGGGCAGGTTCATGGCTACACCTTC. Protein: CASRRTGQVHGYTF.

J is TRBJ2-1 and V is TRBV4-1, with D tentatively TRBD1 (8 bases). Trimming pared 5 bases from V and 1 base from J, leaving 15 bases between. The CDR3 runs to 16 residues. Germline V gene data show CDR1 as MGHRA and CDR2 as YSYEKL. CDR3 amino acids: CASSSKRDRSYNEQFF. For the CDR3, the DNA is TGCGCCAGCAGCTCAAAGCGGGACAGGTCCTACAATGAGCAGTTCTTC.

The V and J genes are TRBV7-8 and TRBJ2-7, with TRBD1 matching over 8 bases. In germline, CDR1 is SGHVS, CDR2 FQNEAQ. The CDR3 length is 14 residues. The V gene end was trimmed by 6 bases and the J gene end by 4 bases; junction bases not matched to a gene: 8. The CDR3 reads CASSPAGGRYEQYF. CDR3 DNA: TGTGCCAGCAGTCCGGCAGGGGGCCGTTACGAGCAGTACTTC. The full variable domain, its missing parts supplied by reference TRBV7-8 and TRBJ2-7, is GAGVSQSPRYKVAKRGQDVALRCDPISGHVSLFWYQQALGQGPEFLTYFQNEAQLDKSGLPSDRFFAERPEGSVSTLKIQRTQQEDSAVYLCASSPAGGRYEQYFGPGTRLTVT.

V and J are TRBV29-1 and TRBJ2-5, with 9 bases that match TRBD1. CDR3 length: 12 residues. The germline V gene encodes CDR1 SQVTM and CDR2 ANQGSEA. Trimming removed 4 bases from V and 6 bases from J; junction bases left unmatched: 3. The CDR3 is CSVVGQGKTQYF. CDR3 sequence (DNA): TGCAGCGTTGTTGGACAGGGGAAGACCCAGTACTTC.

The chain couples TRBV29-1 to TRBJ2-2, with a weak D call TRBD2 (6 bases). Germline CDR1 and CDR2: SQVTM and ANQGSEA. The CDR3 spans 15 residues. The V end was cut by 1 base, the J end by 4 bases, with 13 bases between. This CDR3 is CSVEAGVPGTGELFF. CDR3 bases: TGCAGCGTTGAAGCGGGGGTCCCTGGCACCGGGGAGCTGTTTTTT.

The table lists this clone with a few counts. The gene calls are TRBV29-1 and TRBJ2-7, with TRBD2 matching 12 bases. The CDR3 has 15 amino acids. The V segment lost 6 bases and the J segment 6 bases; nucleotides outside the gene matches: 12. Germline-derived CDR1 and CDR2 are SQVTM and ANQGSEA. CDR3 DNA sequence: TGCAGCGTAGATCGACTAGCGGGAGATCCCGGCGAGCAGTACTTC. This translates into CSVDRLAGDPGEQYF.

This clone has a single count. The chain is built from TRBV2 and TRBJ2-1, with 7 nucleotides matching TRBD1. Unmatched junction bases numbered 7, after V lost 2 bases and J lost 3 bases. The CDR3 extends over 16 amino acids. Germline V CDR1 and CDR2: SNHLY, FYNNEI. The CDR3 DNA sequence: TGTGCCAGCAGTGAACCCCGGGACAGTCACTACAATGAGCAGTTCTTC. This gives the protein CASSEPRDSHYNEQFF.

This sequence joins TRBV9 and TRBJ2-3; D possibly corresponds to TRBD1 (5 bases). Germline lookup yields CDR1 SGDLS and CDR2 YYNGEE. V lost 0 bases, J lost 6 bases, and 14 bases lay in between. The CDR3 length is 15 residues. In DNA form, the CDR3 reads TGTGCCAGCAGCGTAGAAACAGGCCCCCGGGATACGCAGTATTTT. This gives the protein CASSVETGPRDTQYF. The variable domain in full, completed from reference TRBV9 and TRBJ2-3, reads DSGVTQTPKHLITATGQRVTLRCSPRSGDLSVYWYQQSLDQGLQFLIQYYNGEERAKGNILERFSAQQFPDLHSELNLSSLELGDSALYFCASSVETGPRDTQYFGPGTRLTVL.

V gene TRBV7-6 combines with J gene TRBJ2-1; D is perhaps TRBD2 (5 bases). The CDR3 is made up of 14 amino acids. CDR1 and CDR2 (germline): SGHVS, FNYEAQ. Trimming took off 1 base at V and 8 bases at J, with 12 bases between the two ends. The DNA for the CDR3 is TGTGCCAGCAGCTTAGAGAGAGGGCTGGATGAGCAGTTCTTC. It codes for CASSLERGLDEQFF.

V gene TRBV4-1 combines with J gene TRBJ2-4; the match to TRBD1 covers 9 bases. The J segment lost 9 bases and the V segment lost 0 bases, leaving 12 bases of the junction unmatched. CDR1 and CDR2 (germline): MGHRA, YSYEKL. CDR3 length equals 17 residues. The CDR3 protein is CASSQDPGQGSRGIQYF. CDR3 coding DNA: TGCGCCAGCAGCCAAGATCCAGGACAGGGGAGTAGGGGCATTCAGTACTTC.

V is TRBV29-1 and J is TRBJ2-1, with TRBD2 matching over 15 bases. With V trimmed by 3 bases and J by 2 bases, 2 bases remained unmatched. CDR3 length: 16 residues. Germline V lookup: CDR1 SQVTM, CDR2 ANQGSEA. As DNA, the CDR3 is TGCAGCGTTGACGGACTAGCGGGAGGGGCCTACAATGAGCAGTTCTTC. Protein product: CSVDGLAGGAYNEQFF.

This clone appeared a single time. The chain employs TRBV19 and TRBJ1-2; D is possibly TRBD1 (6 bases). This CDR3 region has 11 residues. With 9 bases removed from V and 8 bases from J, the gap between germline ends came to 13 bases. CDR1 LNHDA and CDR2 SQIVND come from the germline V gene (reference sequence). The CDR3 nucleotides are TGTGCCAGCACAGGGAGTGAGGGCTACACCTTC. Amino acid sequence: CASTGSEGYTF.

This sequence joins TRBV11-2 and TRBJ2-1; D gene ambiguous. The germline CDR1 and CDR2 sequences are SGHAT and FQNNGV. This CDR3 has 12 amino acids. Trimming left V 5 bases short and J 6 bases short, with 8 bases between. The CDR3 sequence: CASSRSSNEQFF. As DNA, the CDR3 is TGTGCCAGCAGCCGGAGCTCCAATGAGCAGTTCTTC.

This chain connects TRBV15 to TRBJ2-5, with a tentative D call TRBD2 (5 bases). Between the trimmed V and J ends, which lost 0 bases and 9 bases, there was a span of 14 bases. The CDR3 covers 14 residues. Per germline, CDR1 LNHNV and CDR2 YYDKDF (reference sequence). Here the CDR3 reads CATSRESSRAAQYF. In DNA, the CDR3 is TGTGCCACCAGCAGAGAATCTTCGCGGGCGGCCCAGTACTTC.

The count of this clone is one. The chain uses TRBV29-1 and TRBJ2-7; possible D gene TRBD1, 5 bases. Germline lookup yields CDR1 SQVTM and CDR2 ANQGSEA. The CDR3 runs to 13 residues. V dropped 7 bases and J dropped 5 bases, with 18 bases sitting between them. The CDR3 sequence: CSALRLDSDEQYF. The CDR3 DNA is TGCAGCGCCTTGAGATTAGACAGCGACGAGCAGTACTTC.

The rearrangement links TRBV28 to TRBJ2-6, with 7 bases aligning to TRBD1. The CDR3 covers 15 residues. With 5 bases clipped from V and 4 bases from J, the junction kept 5 bases outside the gene matches. The germline V gene has CDR1 MDHEN and CDR2 SYDVKM. The CDR3 nucleotides are TGTGCCAGCAGTCTTACAGGGGTCGGGGCCAACGTCCTGACTTTC. Encoded protein: CASSLTGVGANVLTF.

V gene TRBV5-5 combines with J gene TRBJ2-7; the D call may be TRBD1 or TRBD2 (5 bases each). This CDR3 spans 14 amino acids. Per the germline V gene, CDR1 is SGHKS and CDR2 is YYEKEE (reference sequence). V lost 4 bases, J lost 0 bases, and 11 bases lay in between. CDR3 region: CASSRPGSSYEQYF. The CDR3, as DNA: TGTGCCAGCAGCAGGCCAGGGAGCTCCTACGAGCAGTACTTC. Using reference TRBV5-5 and TRBJ2-7 for the parts outside the CDR3, the full variable domain is DAGVTQSPTHLIKTRGQQVTLRCSPISGHKSVSWYQQVLGQGPQFIFQYYEKEERGRGNFPDRFSARQFPNYSSELNVNALLLGDSALYLCASSRPGSSYEQYFGPGTRLTVT.

J is TRBJ2-7 and V is TRBV28, with D perhaps TRBD2 (5 bases). The CDR3 consists of 17 residues. Per the germline V gene, CDR1 is MDHEN and CDR2 is SYDVKM. Trimming shortened V by 3 bases and J by 3 bases, and 21 bases separated the two germline ends. In DNA form, the CDR3 reads TGTGCCAGCAGTTTCAAGATAGGCGGGCCGCTCAGCTACGAGCAGTACTTC. It is translated as CASSFKIGGPLSYEQYF.

The chain has TRBV21-1 and TRBJ2-7; the D call in the table, TRBD2, was not verified against the DNA. TRBV21-1 is a documented pseudogene. There are 17 residues in the CDR3. In DNA, the CDR3 is TGTGCCAGCAGCAAAAGAAACCGGGAGATTTTTTCCTACGAGCAGTACTTC. This encodes CASSKRNREIFSYEQYF.

V and J are TRBV2 and TRBJ2-1, with D possibly TRBD2 on 6 matching bases. The V end was cut by 1 base, the J end by 7 bases, with 14 bases between. Germline V lookup: CDR1 SNHLY, CDR2 FYNNEI. The CDR3 has 15 amino acids. The CDR3 bases are TGTGCCAGCAGTGAAGTGAGGCTAGCGAAAAATGAGCAGTTCTTC. Amino acids: CASSEVRLAKNEQFF.

The chain's CDR3 is CASSYHPWRGVLEQYF. The CDR3 nucleotides read TGTGCCAGCAGCTACCACCCCTGGCGGGGGGTCCTTGAACAGTACTTC. The gene calls are TRBV11-1 and TRBJ2-7; 8 nucleotides match TRBD2. Germline lookup yields CDR1 SGHAT and CDR2 FQDESV (reference sequence). Trimming cost V 4 bases and J 10 bases; bases outside gene matches: 18. The CDR3 has 16 residues.

The chain combines TRBV7-9 with TRBJ2-1, with D perhaps matching TRBD2 (6 bases). Per germline, CDR1 SEHNR and CDR2 FQNEAQ (reference sequence). V gave up 2 bases and J gave up 8 bases, with 16 bases separating them. The CDR3 is made up of 15 amino acids. The DNA of the CDR3 is TGTGCCAGCAGCTTACCGTCCGGGAGTAGGTATGAGCAGTTCTTC. Encoded protein: CASSLPSGSRYEQFF.

The V call is TRBV13, the J call TRBJ2-1; D is possibly TRBD2 (6 bases). The V gene lost 5 bases and the J gene lost 8 bases, with 13 bases spanning the gap. The CDR3 covers 13 residues. Germline V lookup: CDR1 PRHDT, CDR2 FYEKMQ (reference sequence). DNA of the CDR3: TGTGCCAGCAGCCCCTCTAGCGCCCATGAGCAGTTCTTC. Translation: CASSPSSAHEQFF. Full variable domain (missing parts from reference TRBV13 and TRBJ2-1): AAGVIQSPRHLIKEKRETATLKCYPIPRHDTVYWYQQGPGQDPQFLISFYEKMQSDKGSIPDRFSAQQFSDYHSELNMSSLELGDSALYFCASSPSSAHEQFFGPGTRLTVL.

Worth noting for this clone: This specimen includes other DNA sequences encoding the same CDR3. This chain joins TRBV10-2 and TRBJ2-7; D not resolved. There are 11 residues in the CDR3. Germline V gene lookup returns CDR1 WSHSY and CDR2 SAAADI. V was trimmed by 0 bases and J by 3 bases, leaving 0 bases between them. The CDR3 coding sequence is TGCGCCAGCAGTGAGTCCTACGAGCAGTACTTC. This encodes CASSESYEQYF.

The chain is built from TRBV4-1 and TRBJ2-7, with 8 bases that match TRBD1. Germline values: CDR1 MGHRA, CDR2 YSYEKL. There are 14 residues in the CDR3. Trimming cost V 5 bases and J 3 bases; bases outside gene matches: 6. The CDR3 loop reads CASSYDRGSYEQYF. The CDR3 nucleotides are TGCGCCAGCAGCTATGACAGGGGAAGCTACGAGCAGTACTTC.